The text below deals with one T cell receptor beta chain. These data come from a study of cytomegalovirus exposure and HLA in healthy donors. Unmatched junction bases numbered 3, after V lost 2 bases and J lost 5 bases. Looked up from germline, CDR1 is MNHEY and CDR2 is SVGAGI. The CDR3 has 14 amino acids. Primers included in the PCR were 60 Vbeta and 13 Jbeta primers. Only in-frame clones appear in the TCRdb table, and some are missing; sequencing was by immunoSEQ multiplex PCR. The sample lists roughly 190,000 clones, just under 80% seen once, with approximately 2.6% in the top ten. Sequencing was performed on PBMCs. This receptor was obtained from a female donor in good health and CMV-seronegative. The V gene is TRBV6-5, the J gene TRBJ2-1; 7 positions match TRBD2. CDR3 sequence: CASSYSGTHNEQFF. CDR3 sequence (DNA): TGTGCCAGCAGTTACAGCGGGACCCACAATGAGCAGTTCTTC.